These T cell receptor beta chains were read from a single sample in a study of blood T cell repertoires in COVID-19. Clones were read by immunoSEQ multiplex PCR, and TCRdb kept only the in-frame ones, dropping some. The data show about 64,000 clones, about three quarters seen once. Sequenced material: peripheral blood. These receptors were collected from a human donor in a cohort sampled during active COVID-19. CDR3s include the opening cysteine and the closing phenylalanine or tryptophan. D genes are given only for firm matches. Clone size is not always given. Where it is, it says once, few, many or a class for expanded clones.

CDR3aa,CDR3nt,abundance,j_gene,v_gene,d_gene
CASSRQRGLTDTQYF,TGTGCCAGCAGCCGTCAGCGGGGGCTCACAGATACGCAGTATTTT,.,TRBJ2-3,TRBV7-9,TRBD2
CATRVGSSYNSPLHF,TGTGCCACAAGGGTAGGGAGCTCCTATAATTCACCCCTCCACTTT,.,TRBJ1-6,TRBV28,.
CASSRRGTNEKLFF,TGTGCCAGCAGCCGGAGGGGTACTAATGAAAAACTGTTTTTT,.,TRBJ1-4,TRBV3-1/TRBV3-2,.
CASSLEGAANVLTF,TGTGCCAGCAGCTTAGAGGGCGCGGCCAACGTCCTGACTTTC,.,TRBJ2-6,TRBV7-3,.
CASTGGAGTTDTQYF,TGTGCCAGCACCGGGGGTGCGGGAACCACAGATACGCAGTATTTT,.,TRBJ2-3,TRBV7-6,.
CASRLTSGGANTGELFF,TGTGCCAGCAGGTTGACTAGCGGGGGGGCGAACACCGGGGAGCTGTTTTTT,.,TRBJ2-2,TRBV7-2,TRBD2
CASGLAGGSYEQYF,TGTGCTAGTGGCCTGGCGGGGGGATCCTACGAGCAGTACTTC,.,TRBJ2-7,TRBV12-5,TRBD2
CASSVAGGGAGETQYF,TGTGCCAGCAGCGTAGCCGGCGGGGGGGCGGGAGAGACCCAGTACTTC,.,TRBJ2-5,TRBV9,TRBD2
CASSRTDGTGTGAGNTIYF,TGTGCCAGCAGCCGAACGGATGGAACCGGGACAGGGGCTGGAAACACCATATATTTT,.,TRBJ1-3,TRBV27,TRBD1
CASTTGRNEKLFF,TGTGCCAGTACCACCGGCAGGAATGAAAAACTGTTTTTT,once,TRBJ1-4,TRBV19,.
CASSPRLAGGLSAYNEQFF,TGTGCCAGCAGCCCTCGACTAGCGGGGGGCCTGAGCGCCTACAATGAGCAGTTCTTC,.,TRBJ2-1,TRBV7-9,TRBD2
CASSSHGTGNSQPQHF,TGTGCCAGTAGTTCCCACGGGACAGGAAACAGTCAGCCCCAGCATTTT,.,TRBJ1-5,TRBV6-5,TRBD1
CASSNGGGMNTEAFF,TGTGCCAGTAGTAATGGGGGGGGCATGAACACTGAAGCTTTCTTT,.,TRBJ1-1,TRBV19,.
CASSQESGGFGAFF,TGCGCCAGCAGCCAAGAATCGGGCGGGTTTGGAGCTTTCTTT,.,TRBJ1-1,TRBV4-1,.
CASSQAGQVNTDTQYF,TGCGCCAGCAGCCAAGCGGGACAGGTTAACACAGATACGCAGTATTTT,.,TRBJ2-3,TRBV4-3,TRBD1
CASSGGQSGEAFF,TGCGCCAGCAGCGGGGGACAGTCGGGTGAAGCTTTCTTT,once,TRBJ1-1,TRBV5-1,TRBD1
CASSSLTGSYEQYF,TGCGCCAGCAGCTCTTTGACAGGGTCCTACGAGCAGTACTTC,.,TRBJ2-7,TRBV5-1,TRBD1
CASSRGGTYEQYF,TGTGCCAGCAGTCGGGGGGGAACCTACGAGCAGTACTTC,.,TRBJ2-7,TRBV6-5,TRBD2
CAWGRQGIQETQYF,TGTGCCTGGGGCCGACAGGGTATCCAAGAGACCCAGTACTTC,few,TRBJ2-5,TRBV30,TRBD1
CASSSGSSSYNEQFF,TGTGCCAGCAGCTCCGGTTCGAGCTCCTACAATGAGCAGTTCTTC,.,TRBJ2-1,TRBV9,.
CASSSGTKPYEQYF,TGCGCCAGCAGCTCCGGGACTAAACCCTACGAGCAGTACTTC,.,TRBJ2-7,TRBV5-1,TRBD2
CASTADSPNQPQHF,TGTGCCAGTACCGCGGACAGTCCTAATCAGCCCCAGCATTTT,.,TRBJ1-5,TRBV19,.
CATSDPRTATGELFF,TGTGCCACCAGTGACCCTAGGACAGCCACCGGGGAGCTGTTTTTT,.,TRBJ2-2,TRBV24-1,.
CASSERVDQPQHF,TGTGCCAGCAGTGAACGGGTCGATCAGCCCCAGCATTTT,once,TRBJ1-5,TRBV6-1,.
CASTEGRLNTGELFF,TGTGCCAGCACGGAGGGGAGATTGAACACCGGGGAGCTGTTTTTT,.,TRBJ2-2,TRBV2,.
CASSPPGYANTEAFF,TGTGCCAGCAGCCCCCCGGGATATGCGAACACTGAAGCTTTCTTT,.,TRBJ1-1,TRBV25-1,.
CASHGTGVYSPLHF,TGTGCCAGCCACGGGACAGGGGTTTATTCACCCCTCCACTTT,.,TRBJ1-6,TRBV7-8,TRBD1
CASSSEWDRGGSPLHF,TGTGCCAGCAGCTCCGAGTGGGACAGGGGAGGTTCACCCCTCCACTTT,few,TRBJ1-6,TRBV7-3,TRBD1
CASLRVRNTEAFF,TGTGCCAGCCTCAGGGTGAGGAACACTGAAGCTTTCTTT,.,TRBJ1-1,TRBV12-3/TRBV12-4,.